The clone carrying this T cell receptor beta chain occurred many times. No antigen is known for it. These data originate in a study of T cell repertoires in cytomegalovirus infection. Across the whole study: TCR beta signatures that were public indicated CMV infection and matching HLA type. Whole-study findings and limits: HLA-C-restricted CMV clonotypes gave the most frequent clonotype in two of eight donors.

The CDR3 sequence is 14 residues long. Germline CDR1 reads SGHTA; CDR2 reads FQGNSA. After removal of 2 bases from V and 2 bases from J, the junction contained 0 bases not matched to a gene. From the reads, TCRdb called clonotypes with MiXCR, one entry per CDR3 protein. The sample lists about 260,000 distinct CDR3 sequences, approximately 15% occurring once. Sequenced: PBMCs. The clonotype was recovered from a human donor in good health (CMV status not recorded). Some clones in this sample may be carry-over from other donors' samples. The rearrangement joins TRBV7-2 to TRBJ2-7; 10 bases match TRBD2. CDR3 amino acids: CASSLSGRAYEQYF. CDR3 nucleotides: TGTGCCAGCAGCTTAAGCGGGAGGGCCTACGAGCAGTACTTC.